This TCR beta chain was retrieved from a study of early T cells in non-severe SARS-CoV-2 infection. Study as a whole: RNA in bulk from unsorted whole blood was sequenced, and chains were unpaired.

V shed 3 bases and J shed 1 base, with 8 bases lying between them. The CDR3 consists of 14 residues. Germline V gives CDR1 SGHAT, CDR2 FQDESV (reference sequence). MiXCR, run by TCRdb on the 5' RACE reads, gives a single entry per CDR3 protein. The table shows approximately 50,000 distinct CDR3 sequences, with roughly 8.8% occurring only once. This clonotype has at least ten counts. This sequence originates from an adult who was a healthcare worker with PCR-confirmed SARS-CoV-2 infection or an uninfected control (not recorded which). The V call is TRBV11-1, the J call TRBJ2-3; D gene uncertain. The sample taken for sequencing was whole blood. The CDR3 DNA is TGTGCCAGCAGCTTCCTACACCGCACAGATACGCAGTATTTT. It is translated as CASSFLHRTDTQYF. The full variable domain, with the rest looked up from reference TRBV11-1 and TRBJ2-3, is EAEVAQSPRYKITEKSQAVAFWCDPISGHATLYWYRQILGQGPELLVQFQDESVVDDSQLPKDRFSAERLKGVDSTLKIQPAELGDSAMYLCASSFLHRTDTQYFGPGTRLTVL.